One sample yielded the 9 T cell receptor beta chains listed below, sequenced in a study of cytomegalovirus exposure and HLA in healthy donors. Use of 60 Vbeta and 13 Jbeta primers characterized the PCR. TCRdb keeps only in-frame clones here, not all; method: immunoSEQ multiplex PCR. The sample carries around 140,000 clones, roughly 75% recorded once. Sample: PBMCs. The receptors stem from a man aged 35 to 55 in good health and CMV-seronegative.

V and J are TRBV11-2 and TRBJ2-1; weak D call: TRBD2 (6 bases). CDR1 and CDR2 from the germline V gene are SGHAT and FQNNGV. There are 15 residues in the CDR3. V lost 1 base, J lost 4 bases, and 11 bases lay in between. In DNA form, the CDR3 reads TGTGCCAGCAGCTTAGTCGGGGGATCGTACAATGAGCAGTTCTTC. Amino acid sequence: CASSLVGGSYNEQFF. Variable domain in full (rest from reference TRBV11-2 and TRBJ2-1): EAGVAQSPRYKIIEKRQSVAFWCNPISGHATLYWYQQILGQGPKLLIQFQNNGVVDDSQLPKDRFSAERLKGVDSTLKIQPAKLEDSAVYLCASSLVGGSYNEQFFGPGTRLTVL.

The sample holds many counts of this clone. In DNA, the CDR3 is TGTGCCAGCAGTGGCTTAGCGGGGGGCCCAGATACGCAGTATTTT. Amino acids: CASSGLAGGPDTQYF. The chain recombines TRBV6-1 with TRBJ2-3; 10 positions agree with TRBD2. The CDR3 runs to 15 residues. V was clipped by 4 bases and J by 4 bases; unmatched bases: 5. Germline V lookup: CDR1 MNHNS, CDR2 SASEGT.

This clone was counted only a few times. The rearrangement uses TRBV5-1 and TRBJ1-4, with 8 bases lining up with TRBD1. CDR3 length equals 14 residues. Germline CDR1 and CDR2: SGHRS and YFSETQ. The ends lost 4 bases at V and 4 bases at J; junction bases unmatched: 3. CDR3 nucleotides: TGCGCCAGCAGCCCGACAGGGGTTAATGAAAAACTGTTTTTT. Residues: CASSPTGVNEKLFF.

In regard to this clone: This sample includes further DNA sequences coding for the same CDR3. This sequence joins TRBV6-5 and TRBJ1-1; 7 bases are shared with TRBD1. CDR3 length equals 14 residues. From germline, CDR1 is MNHEY and CDR2 SVGAGI. The V and J ends lost 6 bases and 1 base, in that order; junction bases with no gene match: 5. The CDR3 DNA sequence: TGTGCCAGCAGGGGTACAGGGGAGAACACTGAAGCTTTCTTT. It encodes CASRGTGENTEAFF.

The chain recombines TRBV10-3 with TRBJ2-7; 10 positions match TRBD1. CDR3 size: 15 residues. Per the germline V gene, CDR1 is ENHRY and CDR2 is SYGVKD. Germline trimming cut 4 bases from V and 4 bases from J; bases unmatched to any gene: 7. The CDR3 is CAISVSGTGEYEQYF. The DNA for the CDR3 is TGTGCCATCAGTGTATCCGGGACAGGGGAGTACGAGCAGTACTTC.

This clone was seen more than once but under ten times. The J gene is TRBJ1-2, the V gene TRBV4-1; D unresolved. V was cut by 2 bases and J by 4 bases, with 17 bases left in between. This CDR3 has 16 amino acids. Germline assignment: CDR1 MGHRA and CDR2 YSYEKL. CDR3 sequence reads: CASSQPRQGRSYGYTF. In nucleotides, the CDR3 is TGCGCCAGCAGCCAACCCCGACAAGGCAGATCCTATGGCTACACCTTC.

This sequence joins TRBV9 and TRBJ1-4, with 9 bases fitting TRBD1. The CDR3 contains 16 residues. In germline, CDR1 is SGDLS, CDR2 YYNGEE. Trimming removed 3 bases from V and 6 bases from J; junction bases left unmatched: 9. As DNA, the CDR3 is TGTGCCAGCAGCGCCGAACCGACAGGGGGTGATGAAAAACTGTTTTTT. Protein: CASSAEPTGGDEKLFF. Looking up the rest from reference TRBV9 and TRBJ1-4 gives the full variable domain: DSGVTQTPKHLITATGQRVTLRCSPRSGDLSVYWYQQSLDQGLQFLIQYYNGEERAKGNILERFSAQQFPDLHSELNLSSLELGDSALYFCASSAEPTGGDEKLFFGSGTQLSVL.

This chain joins TRBV5-8 and TRBJ2-3; tentatively, D is TRBD2 (6 bases). This CDR3 comprises 15 residues. The V gene's germline CDR1 is SGHTS and CDR2 YDEGEE. V lost 4 bases, J lost 0 bases, and 12 bases lay in between. The CDR3 loop is CASSGGTGSTDTQYF. For the CDR3, the DNA is TGTGCCAGCAGCGGCGGGACGGGGAGCACAGATACGCAGTATTTT. Using reference TRBV5-8 and TRBJ2-3 for the parts outside the CDR3, the full variable domain is EAGVTQSPTHLIKTRGQQATLRCSPISGHTSVYWYQQALGLGLQFLLWYDEGEERNRGNFPPRFSGRQFPNYSSELNVNALELEDSALYLCASSGGTGSTDTQYFGPGTRLTVL.

This rearrangement joins TRBV27 to TRBJ2-1; TRBD2 is a possible D gene (5 bases). Per germline, CDR1 MNHEY and CDR2 SMNVEV (reference sequence). The V and J ends lost 6 bases and 3 bases respectively, with 12 bases between them. CDR3 length equals 14 residues. In nucleotides, the CDR3 is TGTGCCAGCAGCCATAACGGGATCTACAATGAGCAGTTCTTC. Amino acids: CASSHNGIYNEQFF.